This T cell receptor (beta chain) stems from a study of blood T cell repertoires in COVID-19 (dated by TCRdb to 2019 to 2021). At the level of the whole study: Samples covering the acute and convalescent phases of COVID-19 were provided by collaborators in the United States, Italy and Spain. The prospective study material was composed of cDNA or gDNA derived from T cells, B-cell-depleted T cells, or PBMCs. Deeply sampled blood TCRbeta repertoires from subjects exposed to, actively infected with, or recovered from COVID-19 were included in the dataset. A freely available public database, intended as a resource for researchers studying the immune response to SARS-CoV-2, is where the repertoires were released. Samples came from the ongoing ImmuneRACE study (first 160 participants) plus 1,254 subjects from 6 global collaborators. The sample metadata nearly always contained a de-identified subject ID, COVID-19 status, age in years and sex. HLA class I and class II types, where available, came from metadata supplied by the sample provider rather than from assay-based typing.

Paper-wide results and their limitations: How much clinical and demographic metadata was included differed by source and by participant, and the metadata was provided uncurated.

Collaborating institutions collected whole blood in K2EDTA tubes following their own protocols. Collaborator samples were shipped for TCRbeta analysis as frozen whole blood, isolated PBMCs, or DNA extracted from either sample type. Sequences MNHEY (CDR1) and SMNVEV (CDR2) are obtained from the germline V gene (reference sequence). The V end loses 2 bases and the J end loses 5 bases, and a stretch of 18 bases separates them. From its cysteine to its phenylalanine, the CDR3 spans 16 amino acids. Solely the CDR3 DNA is kept, with 48 bases framed from the first base. TCRbeta CDR3 regions were amplified from genomic DNA by means of the immunoSEQ Assay, a bias-controlled multiplex PCR. From the authors' description of their analysis: Nucleated cell counts per sample were estimated from amplification of reference gene primers within the assay. Sequence reads were collapsed and filtered to measure the absolute abundance of every unique TCRbeta CDR3 rearrangement. For each sample, productive Simpson clonality was calculated by taking the square root of Simpson's diversity index across productive rearrangements. Not all clones reach the TCRdb copy of this immuneACCESS table, which keeps in-frame sequences only. Checked studies attribute under half of the gap to unresolved V genes and leave the rest unexplained. V and J calls and clone size are copied from that table; D and trimming were computed from the DNA. The sample includes tens of thousands of clones, with 78% observed a single time. The top ten constitute around 25% of the sample.

As concerns this clone: This clone's antigen is unknown. Base quality data are lacking; no much larger clone is found one base away.

The chain employs TRBV27 and TRBJ1-2, and the D gene may be TRBD1, 6 bases matching. The receptor's source is a human donor in a cohort sampled during active COVID-19. The sample consisted of peripheral blood. The CDR3 region reads CASSLSGRGLWYGYTF. In nucleotide form, the sequence is TGTGCCAGCAGTTTAAGCGGCAGGGGCCTATGGTATGGCTACACCTTC.